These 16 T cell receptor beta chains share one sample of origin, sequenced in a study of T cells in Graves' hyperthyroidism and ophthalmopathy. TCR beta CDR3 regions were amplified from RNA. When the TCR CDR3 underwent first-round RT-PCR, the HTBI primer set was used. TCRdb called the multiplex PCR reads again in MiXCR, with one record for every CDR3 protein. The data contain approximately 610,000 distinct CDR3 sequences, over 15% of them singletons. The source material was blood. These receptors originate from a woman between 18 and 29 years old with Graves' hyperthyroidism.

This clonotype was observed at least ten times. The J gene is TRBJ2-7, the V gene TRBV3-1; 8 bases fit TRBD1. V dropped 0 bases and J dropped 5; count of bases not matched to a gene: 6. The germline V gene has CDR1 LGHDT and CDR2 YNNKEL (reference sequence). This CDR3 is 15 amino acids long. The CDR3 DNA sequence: TGTGCCAGCAGCCAAGAGGACAGGGAGGCGAACGAGCAGTACTTC. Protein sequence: CASSQEDREANEQYF.

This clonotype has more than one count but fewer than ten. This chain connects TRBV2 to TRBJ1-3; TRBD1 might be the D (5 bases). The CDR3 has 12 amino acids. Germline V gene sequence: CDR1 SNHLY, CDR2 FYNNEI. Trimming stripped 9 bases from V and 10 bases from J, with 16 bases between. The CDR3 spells CASGQDLRTIYF. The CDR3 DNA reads TGTGCCAGTGGACAAGACCTGCGGACCATATATTTT.

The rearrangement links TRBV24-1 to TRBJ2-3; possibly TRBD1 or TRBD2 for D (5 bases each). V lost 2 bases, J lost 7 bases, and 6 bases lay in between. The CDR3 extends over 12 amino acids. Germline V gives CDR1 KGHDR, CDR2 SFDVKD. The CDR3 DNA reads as TGTGCCACCAGTGATTGGGGGAATACGCAGTATTTT. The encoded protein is CATSDWGNTQYF.

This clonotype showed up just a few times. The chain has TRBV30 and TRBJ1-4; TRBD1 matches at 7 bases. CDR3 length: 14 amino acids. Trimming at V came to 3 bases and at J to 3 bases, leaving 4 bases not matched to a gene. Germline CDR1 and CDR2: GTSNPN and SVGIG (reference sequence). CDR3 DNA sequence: TGTGCCTGGAGAGACAGGGTGTCTAATGAAAAACTGTTTTTT. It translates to CAWRDRVSNEKLFF. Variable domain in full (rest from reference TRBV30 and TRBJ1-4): SQTIHQWPATLVQPVGSPLSLECTVEGTSNPNLYWYRQAAGRGLQLLFYSVGIGQISSEVPQNLSASRPQDRQFILSSKKLLLSDSGFYLCAWRDRVSNEKLFFGSGTQLSVL.

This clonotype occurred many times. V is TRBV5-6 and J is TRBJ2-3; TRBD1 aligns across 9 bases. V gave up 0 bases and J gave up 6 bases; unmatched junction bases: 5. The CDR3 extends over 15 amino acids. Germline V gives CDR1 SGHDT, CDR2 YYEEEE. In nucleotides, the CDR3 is TGTGCCAGCAGCTTGGCCGGACAGGGGAAGGATACGCAGTATTTT. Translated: CASSLAGQGKDTQYF.

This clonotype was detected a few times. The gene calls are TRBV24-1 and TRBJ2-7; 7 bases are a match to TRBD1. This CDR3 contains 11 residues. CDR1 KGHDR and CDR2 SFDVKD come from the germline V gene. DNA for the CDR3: TGTGTAGGGACAGTGATCTACGAGCAGTACTTC. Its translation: CVGTVIYEQYF.

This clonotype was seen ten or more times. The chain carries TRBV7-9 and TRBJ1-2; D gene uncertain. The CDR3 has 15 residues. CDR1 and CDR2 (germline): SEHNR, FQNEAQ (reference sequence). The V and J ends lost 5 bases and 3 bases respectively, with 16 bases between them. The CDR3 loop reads CASSPTFPYDYGYTF. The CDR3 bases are TGTGCCAGCAGCCCGACCTTTCCCTACGACTATGGCTACACCTTC.

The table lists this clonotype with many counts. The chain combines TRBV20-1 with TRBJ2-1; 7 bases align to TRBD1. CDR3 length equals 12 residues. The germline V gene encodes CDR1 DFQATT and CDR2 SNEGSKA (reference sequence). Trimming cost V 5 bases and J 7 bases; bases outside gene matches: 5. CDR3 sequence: CSALDRVNEQFF. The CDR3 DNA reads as TGCAGTGCTCTTGACAGGGTAAATGAGCAGTTCTTC.

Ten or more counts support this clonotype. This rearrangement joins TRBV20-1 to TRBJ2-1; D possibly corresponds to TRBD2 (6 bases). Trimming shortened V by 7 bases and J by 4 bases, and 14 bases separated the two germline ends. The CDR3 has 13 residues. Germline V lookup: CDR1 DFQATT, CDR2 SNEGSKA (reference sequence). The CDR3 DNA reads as TGCAGTGAGGGAGGCCCTATTTACAATGAGCAGTTCTTC. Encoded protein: CSEGGPIYNEQFF.

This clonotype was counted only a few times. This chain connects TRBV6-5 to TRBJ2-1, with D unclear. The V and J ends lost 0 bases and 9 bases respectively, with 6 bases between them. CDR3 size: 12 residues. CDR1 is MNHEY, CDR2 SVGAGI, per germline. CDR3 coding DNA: TGTGCCAGCAGTTACTCTGATGGTGAGCAGTTCTTC. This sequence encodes CASSYSDGEQFF.

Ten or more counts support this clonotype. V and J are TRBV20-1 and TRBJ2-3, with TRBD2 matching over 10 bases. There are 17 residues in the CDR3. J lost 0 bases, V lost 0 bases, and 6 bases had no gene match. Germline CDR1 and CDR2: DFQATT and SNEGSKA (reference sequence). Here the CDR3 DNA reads TGCAGTGCTAGAGATGAGACTAGCGGGCCTAGCACAGATACGCAGTATTTT. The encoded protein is CSARDETSGPSTDTQYF.

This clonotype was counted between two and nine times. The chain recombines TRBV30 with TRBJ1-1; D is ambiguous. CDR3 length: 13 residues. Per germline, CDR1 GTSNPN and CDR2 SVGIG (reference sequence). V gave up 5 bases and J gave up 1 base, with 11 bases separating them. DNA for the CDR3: TGTGCCTGGTCGAGGATTCCGAACACTGAAGCTTTCTTT. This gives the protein CAWSRIPNTEAFF.

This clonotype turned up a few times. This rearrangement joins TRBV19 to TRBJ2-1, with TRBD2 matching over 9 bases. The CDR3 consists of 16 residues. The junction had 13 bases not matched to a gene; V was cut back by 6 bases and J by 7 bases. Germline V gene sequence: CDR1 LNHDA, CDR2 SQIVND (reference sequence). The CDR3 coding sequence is TGTGCCAGTAGCCACATGCGGGGGGGCCTAGGTAATGAGCAGTTCTTC. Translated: CASSHMRGGLGNEQFF.

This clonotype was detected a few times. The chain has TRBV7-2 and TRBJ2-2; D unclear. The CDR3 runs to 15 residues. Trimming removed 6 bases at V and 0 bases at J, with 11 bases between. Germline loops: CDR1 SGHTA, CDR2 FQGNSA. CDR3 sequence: CASSRSPSNTGELFF. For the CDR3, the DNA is TGTGCCAGCAGTCGGTCCCCGTCGAACACCGGGGAGCTGTTTTTT.

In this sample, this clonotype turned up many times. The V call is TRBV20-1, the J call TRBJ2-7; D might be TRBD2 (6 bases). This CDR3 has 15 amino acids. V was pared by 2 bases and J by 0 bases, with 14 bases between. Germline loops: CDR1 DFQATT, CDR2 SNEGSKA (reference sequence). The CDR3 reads CSARQRAASSYEQYF. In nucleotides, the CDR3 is TGCAGTGCTAGACAGCGGGCAGCGAGCTCCTACGAGCAGTACTTC.

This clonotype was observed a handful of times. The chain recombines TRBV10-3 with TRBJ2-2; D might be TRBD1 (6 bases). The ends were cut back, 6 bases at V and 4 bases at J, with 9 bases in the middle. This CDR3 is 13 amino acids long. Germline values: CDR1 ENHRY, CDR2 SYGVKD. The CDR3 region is CAIRSTGTGELFF. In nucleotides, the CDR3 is TGTGCCATCAGGTCGACAGGCACCGGGGAGCTGTTTTTT.